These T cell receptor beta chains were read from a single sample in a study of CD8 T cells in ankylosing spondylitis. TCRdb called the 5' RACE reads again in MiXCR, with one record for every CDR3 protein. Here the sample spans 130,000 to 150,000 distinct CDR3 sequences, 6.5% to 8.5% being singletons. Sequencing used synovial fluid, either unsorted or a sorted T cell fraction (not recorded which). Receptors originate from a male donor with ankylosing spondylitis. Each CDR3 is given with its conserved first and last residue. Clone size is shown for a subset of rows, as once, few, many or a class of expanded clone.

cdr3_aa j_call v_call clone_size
CASSNRFPGELFF TRBJ2-2 TRBV7-2 NA
CASSPRGETQYF TRBJ2-5 TRBV27 many
CSARDWGGSSGNTIYF TRBJ1-3 TRBV20-1 many
CASSFTGSGEKLFF TRBJ1-4 TRBV7-2 many
CASSPQRGSHYNEQFF TRBJ2-1 TRBV14 NA
CSAASGSGETQYF TRBJ2-5 TRBV20-1 few
CASRDNNYGYTF TRBJ1-2 TRBV6-2/TRBV6-3 many
CASSPKPRGNSPLHF TRBJ1-6 TRBV9 many
CATSPGGFETQYF TRBJ2-5 TRBV15 NA
CASSQPRGGTNTGELFF TRBJ2-2 TRBV3-1 many
CASSHKRDRWENTEAFF TRBJ1-1 TRBV7-9 few
CSAITSGGFDNEQFF TRBJ2-1 TRBV20-1 few
CSARDPAGAGATEAFF TRBJ1-1 TRBV20-1 many
CASRDWEGETQYF TRBJ2-5 TRBV28 NA
CSARERLAANIQYF TRBJ2-4 TRBV20-1 few
CASSYGLAGGDNEQFF TRBJ2-1 TRBV6-5 many
CASSDIGQRPTYEQYF TRBJ2-7 TRBV11-2 NA
CASSLFGGSSNQPQHF TRBJ1-5 TRBV28 many
CASSSDLRYTEAFF TRBJ1-1 TRBV28 NA
CASSQDHVQETQYF TRBJ2-5 TRBV3-1 few